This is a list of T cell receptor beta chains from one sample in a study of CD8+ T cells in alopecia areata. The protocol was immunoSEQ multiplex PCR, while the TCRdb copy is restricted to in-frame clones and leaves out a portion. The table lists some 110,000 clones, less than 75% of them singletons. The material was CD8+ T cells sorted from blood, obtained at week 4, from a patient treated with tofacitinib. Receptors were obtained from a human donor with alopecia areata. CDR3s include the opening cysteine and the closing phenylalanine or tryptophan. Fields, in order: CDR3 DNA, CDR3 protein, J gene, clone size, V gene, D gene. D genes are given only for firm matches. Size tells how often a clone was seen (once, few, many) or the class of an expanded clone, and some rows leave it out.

CDR3nt: TGTGCCAGCAGTTCAAAGCTAACAGGGAACACTGAAGCTTTCTTT; CDR3aa: CASSSKLTGNTEAFF; j_gene: TRBJ1-1; abundance: -; v_gene: TRBV27; d_gene: -
CDR3nt: TGTGCCAGCAGCTCGGCGGGAGAATCGACCCTCCACTTT; CDR3aa: CASSSAGESTLHF; j_gene: TRBJ1-6; abundance: few; v_gene: TRBV7-9; d_gene: -
CDR3nt: TGTGCCAGCAGCTTCATAGAGGGGACGAACACTGAAGCTTTCTTT; CDR3aa: CASSFIEGTNTEAFF; j_gene: TRBJ1-1; abundance: -; v_gene: TRBV7-9; d_gene: -
CDR3nt: TGCAGCGTTGCGGGGCAAGAGACCCAGTACTTC; CDR3aa: CSVAGQETQYF; j_gene: TRBJ2-5; abundance: few; v_gene: TRBV29-1; d_gene: -
CDR3nt: TGTGCCAGCAGCGTAGCCTACTCGAGCTCCTACAATGAGCAGTTCTTC; CDR3aa: CASSVAYSSSYNEQFF; j_gene: TRBJ2-1; abundance: -; v_gene: TRBV9; d_gene: -
CDR3nt: TGTGCCAGCAGCTTAGGCGGTACGAGCTCCTACGAGCAGTACTTC; CDR3aa: CASSLGGTSSYEQYF; j_gene: TRBJ2-7; abundance: -; v_gene: TRBV13; d_gene: -
CDR3nt: TGTGCCAGTAGTATAGATTCGGTGGGGAACACTGAAGCTTTCTTT; CDR3aa: CASSIDSVGNTEAFF; j_gene: TRBJ1-1; abundance: few; v_gene: TRBV19; d_gene: -
CDR3nt: TGCAGCGTTTTTCACCGGGACAGGGGGACCTACGAGCAGTACTTC; CDR3aa: CSVFHRDRGTYEQYF; j_gene: TRBJ2-7; abundance: -; v_gene: TRBV29-1; d_gene: TRBD1
CDR3nt: TGTGCCAGCAGCTTGGCCGCGACGGGAGGCTACACCTTC; CDR3aa: CASSLAATGGYTF; j_gene: TRBJ1-2; abundance: -; v_gene: TRBV5-4; d_gene: -
CDR3nt: TGTGCCTGGAGTACGGGGTTCCACGAGCAGTACTTC; CDR3aa: CAWSTGFHEQYF; j_gene: TRBJ2-7; abundance: few; v_gene: TRBV30; d_gene: -
CDR3nt: TGTGCCAGCAGTTCAACAGCGGGGGGACAAGAGACCCAGTACTTC; CDR3aa: CASSSTAGGQETQYF; j_gene: TRBJ2-5; abundance: -; v_gene: TRBV27; d_gene: TRBD2
CDR3nt: TGTGCCAGCAGTGAACCTGGGACAGCCTCCTACGAGCAGTACTTC; CDR3aa: CASSEPGTASYEQYF; j_gene: TRBJ2-7; abundance: -; v_gene: TRBV2; d_gene: TRBD1
CDR3nt: TGCGCCAGCAGCTTGGATACATTTAACTATGGCTACACCTTC; CDR3aa: CASSLDTFNYGYTF; j_gene: TRBJ1-2; abundance: -; v_gene: TRBV5-1; d_gene: -
CDR3nt: TGTGCCAGCAGCTTAGAGGGTAGCGGGAGCTCCTACAATGAGCAGTTCTTC; CDR3aa: CASSLEGSGSSYNEQFF; j_gene: TRBJ2-1; abundance: -; v_gene: TRBV7-9; d_gene: TRBD2
CDR3nt: TGCGCCAGCCAACCGGGGGACGAGCAGTACTTC; CDR3aa: CASQPGDEQYF; j_gene: TRBJ2-7; abundance: once; v_gene: TRBV5-1; d_gene: -
CDR3nt: TGCGCCAGCAGCGAAATGACAGGCGGATCCTACGAGCAGTACTTC; CDR3aa: CASSEMTGGSYEQYF; j_gene: TRBJ2-7; abundance: few; v_gene: TRBV5-1; d_gene: -
CDR3nt: TGTGCCAGCAGCCAATTACGGGGTAGCTCCTACGAGCAGTACTTC; CDR3aa: CASSQLRGSSYEQYF; j_gene: TRBJ2-7; abundance: -; v_gene: TRBV4-2; d_gene: -
CDR3nt: TGTGCCTGGAGTGGCGTGACTAGCGGGGCTAGCACAGATACGCAGTATTTT; CDR3aa: CAWSGVTSGASTDTQYF; j_gene: TRBJ2-3; abundance: -; v_gene: TRBV30; d_gene: TRBD2
CDR3nt: TGTGCCAGCAGGCCCCAGGGGGCCCAAGAGACCCAGTACTTC; CDR3aa: CASRPQGAQETQYF; j_gene: TRBJ2-5; abundance: -; v_gene: TRBV7-9; d_gene: TRBD1
CDR3nt: TGTGCCAGCAGTGATCTGGACTTGGAAGAGACCCAGTACTTC; CDR3aa: CASSDLDLEETQYF; j_gene: TRBJ2-5; abundance: once; v_gene: TRBV25-1; d_gene: -
CDR3nt: TGTGCTAGTACCCCGAACACTGAAGCTTTCTTT; CDR3aa: CASTPNTEAFF; j_gene: TRBJ1-1; abundance: once; v_gene: TRBV12-5; d_gene: -
CDR3nt: TGTGCCTGGGGGACCGACTCCTACGAGCAGTACTTC; CDR3aa: CAWGTDSYEQYF; j_gene: TRBJ2-7; abundance: -; v_gene: TRBV30; d_gene: -
CDR3nt: TGTGCCTGGAGTGGTGGACAGAGCTACGAGCAGTACTTC; CDR3aa: CAWSGGQSYEQYF; j_gene: TRBJ2-7; abundance: -; v_gene: TRBV30; d_gene: -
CDR3nt: TGCGCCAGCAGGGTGGGTCGGAGCACAGATACGCAGTATTTT; CDR3aa: CASRVGRSTDTQYF; j_gene: TRBJ2-3; abundance: -; v_gene: TRBV5-1; d_gene: -
CDR3nt: TGTGCCAGCAGTCCCCCGGTAGACAGGGGGAACGAGCAGTACTTC; CDR3aa: CASSPPVDRGNEQYF; j_gene: TRBJ2-7; abundance: few; v_gene: TRBV6-6; d_gene: TRBD1
CDR3nt: TGTGCCAGCAGCGCAACAGGGGTGGAGACCCAGTACTTC; CDR3aa: CASSATGVETQYF; j_gene: TRBJ2-5; abundance: -; v_gene: TRBV6-5; d_gene: TRBD1
CDR3nt: TGTGCCAGCCGGATCACCGGGACAAATGAAAAACTGTTTTTT; CDR3aa: CASRITGTNEKLFF; j_gene: TRBJ1-4; abundance: once; v_gene: TRBV27; d_gene: -
CDR3nt: TGTGCCATCAGTGAGTCGATGACCGAGACCCAGTACTTC; CDR3aa: CAISESMTETQYF; j_gene: TRBJ2-5; abundance: -; v_gene: TRBV10-3; d_gene: -
CDR3nt: TGTGCCAGCAGCAGCGGGACCCTCGAGCAGTACTTC; CDR3aa: CASSSGTLEQYF; j_gene: TRBJ2-7; abundance: few; v_gene: TRBV7-6; d_gene: TRBD2
CDR3nt: TGTGCCAGCAGCTTAGGGGGCATCGGGGAGCTGTTTTTT; CDR3aa: CASSLGGIGELFF; j_gene: TRBJ2-2; abundance: -; v_gene: TRBV13; d_gene: -
CDR3nt: TGCGCCAGCAGCTTGGTGGCCCGGGAACTCTCCTATAATTCACCCCTCCACTTT; CDR3aa: CASSLVARELSYNSPLHF; j_gene: TRBJ1-6; abundance: -; v_gene: TRBV5-1; d_gene: -
CDR3nt: TGCGCCAGCAGCCAAGTGGGGACCGGGTCCAATCAGCCCCAGCATTTT; CDR3aa: CASSQVGTGSNQPQHF; j_gene: TRBJ1-5; abundance: -; v_gene: TRBV4-1; d_gene: -
CDR3nt: TGTGCCTGGGGCGGGACTAGCCTATACACAGATACGCAGTATTTT; CDR3aa: CAWGGTSLYTDTQYF; j_gene: TRBJ2-3; abundance: once; v_gene: TRBV30; d_gene: TRBD2
CDR3nt: TGTGCCAGCAGCCCGATCACAGGGTGGGATTCACCCCTCCACTTT; CDR3aa: CASSPITGWDSPLHF; j_gene: TRBJ1-6; abundance: -; v_gene: TRBV13; d_gene: -
CDR3nt: TGCAGCGTTGAAAATGTGGTAGCGGGGGGCCAAGAGACCCAGTACTTC; CDR3aa: CSVENVVAGGQETQYF; j_gene: TRBJ2-5; abundance: few; v_gene: TRBV29-1; d_gene: TRBD2
CDR3nt: TGTGCCAGCAGCTTAGCATCTGGGGCTAATCAGCCCCAGCATTTT; CDR3aa: CASSLASGANQPQHF; j_gene: TRBJ1-5; abundance: -; v_gene: TRBV7-2; d_gene: -
CDR3nt: TGTGCCAGCAGCTTAAACAACCAGCAAGAGACCCAGTACTTC; CDR3aa: CASSLNNQQETQYF; j_gene: TRBJ2-5; abundance: few; v_gene: TRBV7-9; d_gene: -
CDR3nt: TGCAGCGCTACAGGGATCTCTGGGGCCAACGTCCTGACTTTC; CDR3aa: CSATGISGANVLTF; j_gene: TRBJ2-6; abundance: few; v_gene: TRBV29-1; d_gene: -
CDR3nt: TGCGCCAGCAGCCAAGGCCCAGGTACCTACGAGCAGTACTTC; CDR3aa: CASSQGPGTYEQYF; j_gene: TRBJ2-7; abundance: few; v_gene: TRBV4-1; d_gene: -
CDR3nt: TGTGCCAGCAGTGAACTCGGCGAGGGCCTCGGACGTGAAGCTTTCTTT; CDR3aa: CASSELGEGLGREAFF; j_gene: TRBJ1-1; abundance: few; v_gene: TRBV25-1; d_gene: -
CDR3nt: TGTGCCAGCTTGGGGGACTCCTACAATGAGCAGTTCTTC; CDR3aa: CASLGDSYNEQFF; j_gene: TRBJ2-1; abundance: -; v_gene: TRBV5-6; d_gene: -
CDR3nt: TGTGCCTGGAGTGTCGCCCTGAAGGCATCCTACGAGCAGTACTTC; CDR3aa: CAWSVALKASYEQYF; j_gene: TRBJ2-7; abundance: -; v_gene: TRBV30; d_gene: -